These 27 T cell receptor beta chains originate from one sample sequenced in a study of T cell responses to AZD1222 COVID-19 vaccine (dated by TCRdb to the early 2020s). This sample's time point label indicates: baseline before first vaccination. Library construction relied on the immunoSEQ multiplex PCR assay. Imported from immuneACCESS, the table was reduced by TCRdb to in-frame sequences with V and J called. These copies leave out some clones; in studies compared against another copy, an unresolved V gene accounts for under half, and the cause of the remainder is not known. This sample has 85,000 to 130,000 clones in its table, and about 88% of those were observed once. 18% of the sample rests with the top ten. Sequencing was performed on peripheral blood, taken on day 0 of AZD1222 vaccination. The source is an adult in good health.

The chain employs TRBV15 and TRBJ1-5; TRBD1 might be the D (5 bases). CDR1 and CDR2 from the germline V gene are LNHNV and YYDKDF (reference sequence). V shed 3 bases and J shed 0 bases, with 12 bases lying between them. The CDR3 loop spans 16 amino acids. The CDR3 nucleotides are TGTGCCACCAGCAGTGTTTTCGGGACTAGCAATCAGCCCCAGCATTTT. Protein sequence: CATSSVFGTSNQPQHF.

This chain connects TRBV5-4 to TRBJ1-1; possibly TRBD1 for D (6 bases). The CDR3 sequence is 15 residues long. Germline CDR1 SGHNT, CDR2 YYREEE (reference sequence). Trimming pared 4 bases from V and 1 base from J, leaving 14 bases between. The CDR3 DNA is TGTGCCAGCAGCCCGCCGGACAGACCGAACACTGAAGCTTTCTTT. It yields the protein CASSPPDRPNTEAFF. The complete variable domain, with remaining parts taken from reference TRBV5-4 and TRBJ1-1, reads ETGVTQSPTHLIKTRGQQVTLRCSSQSGHNTVSWYQQALGQGPQFIFQYYREEENGRGNFPPRFSGLQFPNYSSELNVNALELDDSALYLCASSPPDRPNTEAFFGQGTRLTVV.

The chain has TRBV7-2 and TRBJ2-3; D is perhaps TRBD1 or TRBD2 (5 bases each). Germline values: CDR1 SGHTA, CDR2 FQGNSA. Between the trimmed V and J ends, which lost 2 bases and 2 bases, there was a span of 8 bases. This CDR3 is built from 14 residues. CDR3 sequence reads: CASSLSGTTDTQYF. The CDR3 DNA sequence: TGTGCCAGCAGCTTAAGTGGGACCACAGATACGCAGTATTTT.

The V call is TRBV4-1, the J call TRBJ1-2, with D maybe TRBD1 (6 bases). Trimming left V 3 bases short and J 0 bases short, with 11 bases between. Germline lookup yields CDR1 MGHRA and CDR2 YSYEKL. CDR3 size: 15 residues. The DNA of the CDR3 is TGCGCCAGCAGCCAGCGCACAGGGACTAACTATGGCTACACCTTC. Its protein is CASSQRTGTNYGYTF.

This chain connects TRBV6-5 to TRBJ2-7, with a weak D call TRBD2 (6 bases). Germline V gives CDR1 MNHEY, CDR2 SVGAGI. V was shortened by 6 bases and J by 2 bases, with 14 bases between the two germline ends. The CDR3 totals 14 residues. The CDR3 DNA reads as TGTGCCAGCAGAGAGTGGGGGGTTACCTACGAGCAGTACTTC. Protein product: CASREWGVTYEQYF.

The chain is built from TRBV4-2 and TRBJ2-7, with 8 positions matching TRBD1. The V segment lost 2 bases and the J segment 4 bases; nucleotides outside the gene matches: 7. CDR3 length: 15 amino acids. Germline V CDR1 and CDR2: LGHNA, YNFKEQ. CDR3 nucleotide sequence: TGTGCCAGCAGCCAAAGACAGGGGCTGATGTACGAGCAGTACTTC. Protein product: CASSQRQGLMYEQYF.

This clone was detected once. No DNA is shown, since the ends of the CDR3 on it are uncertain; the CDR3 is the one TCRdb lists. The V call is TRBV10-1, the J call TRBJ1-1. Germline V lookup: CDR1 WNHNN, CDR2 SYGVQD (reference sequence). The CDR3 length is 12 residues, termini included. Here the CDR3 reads CASRGVGTGTFF.

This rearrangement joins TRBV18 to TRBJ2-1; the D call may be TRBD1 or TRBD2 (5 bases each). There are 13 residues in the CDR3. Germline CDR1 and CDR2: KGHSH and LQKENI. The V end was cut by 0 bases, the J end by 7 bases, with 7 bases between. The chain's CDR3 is CASSPPGENEQFF. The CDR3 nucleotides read TGTGCCAGCTCACCACCGGGGGAGAATGAGCAGTTCTTC.

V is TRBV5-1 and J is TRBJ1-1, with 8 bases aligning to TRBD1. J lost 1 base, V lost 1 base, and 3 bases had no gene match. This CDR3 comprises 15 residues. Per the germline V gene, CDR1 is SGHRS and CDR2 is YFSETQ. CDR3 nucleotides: TGCGCCAGCAGCTTGCTAGGGACAGGGAACACTGAAGCTTTCTTT. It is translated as CASSLLGTGNTEAFF.

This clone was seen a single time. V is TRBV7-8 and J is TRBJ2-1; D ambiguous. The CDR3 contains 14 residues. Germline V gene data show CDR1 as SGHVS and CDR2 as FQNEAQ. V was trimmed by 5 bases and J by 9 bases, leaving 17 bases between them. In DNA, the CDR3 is TGTGCCAGCAGCCCCGAGTCAAGAAGAGTTGAGCAGTTCTTC. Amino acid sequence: CASSPESRRVEQFF.

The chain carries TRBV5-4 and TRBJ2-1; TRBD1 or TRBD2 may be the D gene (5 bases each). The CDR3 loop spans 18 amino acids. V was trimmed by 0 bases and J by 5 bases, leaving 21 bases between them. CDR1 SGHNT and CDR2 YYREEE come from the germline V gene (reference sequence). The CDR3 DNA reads TGTGCCAGCAGCTTGGCAGGGTACGGGGTGGGTAAAGACAATGAGCAGTTCTTC. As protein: CASSLAGYGVGKDNEQFF. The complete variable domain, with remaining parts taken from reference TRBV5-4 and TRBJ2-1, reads ETGVTQSPTHLIKTRGQQVTLRCSSQSGHNTVSWYQQALGQGPQFIFQYYREEENGRGNFPPRFSGLQFPNYSSELNVNALELDDSALYLCASSLAGYGVGKDNEQFFGPGTRLTVL.

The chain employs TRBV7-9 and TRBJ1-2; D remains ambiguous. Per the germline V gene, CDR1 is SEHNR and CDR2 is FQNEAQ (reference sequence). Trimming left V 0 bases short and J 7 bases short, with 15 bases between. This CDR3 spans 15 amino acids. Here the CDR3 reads CASSLAGSSPGGYTF. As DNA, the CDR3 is TGTGCCAGCAGCTTAGCGGGTTCGAGCCCGGGTGGCTACACCTTC.

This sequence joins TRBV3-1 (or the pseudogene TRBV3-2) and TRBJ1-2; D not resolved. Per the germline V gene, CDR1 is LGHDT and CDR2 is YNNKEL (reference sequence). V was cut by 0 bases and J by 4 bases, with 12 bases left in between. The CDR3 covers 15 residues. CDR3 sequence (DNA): TGTGCCAGCAGCCAAGATAAGCAGGCAGTCTATGGCTACACCTTC. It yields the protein CASSQDKQAVYGYTF.

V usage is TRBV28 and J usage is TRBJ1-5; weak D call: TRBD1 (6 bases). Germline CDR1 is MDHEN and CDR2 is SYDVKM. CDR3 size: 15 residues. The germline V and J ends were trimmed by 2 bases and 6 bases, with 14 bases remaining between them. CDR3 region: CASSLIRGGGQPQHF. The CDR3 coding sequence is TGTGCCAGCAGTTTAATCAGGGGAGGAGGTCAGCCCCAGCATTTT.

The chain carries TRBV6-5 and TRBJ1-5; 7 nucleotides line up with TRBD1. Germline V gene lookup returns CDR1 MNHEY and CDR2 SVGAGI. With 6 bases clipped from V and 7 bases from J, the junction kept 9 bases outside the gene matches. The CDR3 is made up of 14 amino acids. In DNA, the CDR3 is TGTGCCAGCAGCCTCGACAGGGTCGGGCAGCCCCAGCATTTT. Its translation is CASSLDRVGQPQHF.

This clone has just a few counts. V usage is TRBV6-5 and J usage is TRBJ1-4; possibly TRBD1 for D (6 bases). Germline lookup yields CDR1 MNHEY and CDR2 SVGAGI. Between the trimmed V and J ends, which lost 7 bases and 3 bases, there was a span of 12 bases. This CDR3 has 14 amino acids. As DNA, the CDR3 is TGTGCCAGCAATACAGGGTTGGCTAATGAAAAACTGTTTTTT. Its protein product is CASNTGLANEKLFF.

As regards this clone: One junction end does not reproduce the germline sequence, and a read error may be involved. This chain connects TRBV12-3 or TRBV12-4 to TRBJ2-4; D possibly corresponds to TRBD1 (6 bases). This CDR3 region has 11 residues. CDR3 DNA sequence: TGTGCCAGCAGCAACTACGGACAGCTGGACTTC. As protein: CASSNYGQLDF.

CDR3 in amino acids: CASSFELTNTGTDYNEQFF. The CDR3 nucleotides are TGTGCCAGCAGCTTCGAACTCACCAACACCGGGACAGACTACAATGAGCAGTTCTTC. The V and J genes are TRBV7-6 and TRBJ2-1, with 7 bases fitting TRBD1. V was pared by 3 bases and J by 3 bases, with 17 bases of the junction left unmatched. The germline CDR1 and CDR2 sequences are SGHVS and FNYEAQ. CDR3 length equals 19 residues. Together with reference TRBV7-6 and TRBJ2-1, the CDR3 gives the full variable domain: GAGVSQSPRYKVTKRGQDVALRCDPISGHVSLYWYRQALGQGPEFLTYFNYEAQQDKSGLPNDRFSAERPEGSISTLTIQRTEQRDSAMYRCASSFELTNTGTDYNEQFFGPGTRLTVL.

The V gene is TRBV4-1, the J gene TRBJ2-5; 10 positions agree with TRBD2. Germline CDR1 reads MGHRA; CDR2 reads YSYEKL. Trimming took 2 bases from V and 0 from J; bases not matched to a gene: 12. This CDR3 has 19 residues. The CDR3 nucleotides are TGCGCCAGCAGCCAATACCACAAAAGCGGGGGGGTACACCAAGAGACCCAGTACTTC. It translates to CASSQYHKSGGVHQETQYF.

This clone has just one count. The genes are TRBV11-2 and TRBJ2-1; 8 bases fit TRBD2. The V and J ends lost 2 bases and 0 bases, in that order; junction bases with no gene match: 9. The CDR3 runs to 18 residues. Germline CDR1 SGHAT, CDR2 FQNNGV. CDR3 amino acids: CASSLMGLVGRSYNEQFF. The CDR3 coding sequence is TGTGCCAGCAGCTTAATGGGACTAGTGGGGCGCTCCTACAATGAGCAGTTCTTC.

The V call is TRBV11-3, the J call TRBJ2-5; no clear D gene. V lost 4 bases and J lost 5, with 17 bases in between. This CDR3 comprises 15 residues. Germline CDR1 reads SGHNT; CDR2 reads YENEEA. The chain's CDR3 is CASSSPLEMGETQYF. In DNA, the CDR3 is TGTGCCAGCAGCTCCCCCCTGGAGATGGGGGAGACCCAGTACTTC.

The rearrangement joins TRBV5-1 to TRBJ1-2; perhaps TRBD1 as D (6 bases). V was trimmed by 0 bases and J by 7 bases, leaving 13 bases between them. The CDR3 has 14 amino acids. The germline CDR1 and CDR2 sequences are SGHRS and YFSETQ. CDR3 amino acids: CASSLVQGLVGYTF. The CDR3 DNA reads TGCGCCAGCAGCTTGGTGCAGGGGTTGGTTGGCTACACCTTC.

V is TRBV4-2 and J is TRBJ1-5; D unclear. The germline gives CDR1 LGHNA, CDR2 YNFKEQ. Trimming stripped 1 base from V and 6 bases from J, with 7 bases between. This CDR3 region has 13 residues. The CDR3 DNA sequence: TGTGCCAGCAGCCAAGGCTGGGGTCAGCCCCAGCATTTT. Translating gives CASSQGWGQPQHF.

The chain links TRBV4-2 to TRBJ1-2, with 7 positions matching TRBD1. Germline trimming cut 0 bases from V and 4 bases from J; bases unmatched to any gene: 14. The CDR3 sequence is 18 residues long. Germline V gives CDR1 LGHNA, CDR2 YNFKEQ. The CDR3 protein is CASSQDPLPRDRAYGYTF. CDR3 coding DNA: TGTGCCAGCAGCCAAGATCCTCTTCCCCGGGACAGAGCCTATGGCTACACCTTC.

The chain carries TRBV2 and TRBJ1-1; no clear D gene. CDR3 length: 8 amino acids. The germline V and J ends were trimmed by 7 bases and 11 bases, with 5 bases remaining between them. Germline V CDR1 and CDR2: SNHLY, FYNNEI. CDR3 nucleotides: TGTGCCAGCACCTATGCTTTCTTT. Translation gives CASTYAFF. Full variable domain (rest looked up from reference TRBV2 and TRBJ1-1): EPEVTQTPSHQVTQMGQEVILRCVPISNHLYFYWYRQILGQKVEFLVSFYNNEISEKSEIFDDQFSVERPDGSNFTLKIRSTKLEDSAMYFCASTYAFFGQGTRLTVV.

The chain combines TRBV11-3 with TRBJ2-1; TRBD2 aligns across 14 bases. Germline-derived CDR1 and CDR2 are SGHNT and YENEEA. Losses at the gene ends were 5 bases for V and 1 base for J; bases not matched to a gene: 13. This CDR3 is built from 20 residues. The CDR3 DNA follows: TGTGCCAGCAGCCGACTCTGGACTAGCGGGGGGACTACTTCCTACAATGAGCAGTTCTTC. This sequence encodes CASSRLWTSGGTTSYNEQFF.

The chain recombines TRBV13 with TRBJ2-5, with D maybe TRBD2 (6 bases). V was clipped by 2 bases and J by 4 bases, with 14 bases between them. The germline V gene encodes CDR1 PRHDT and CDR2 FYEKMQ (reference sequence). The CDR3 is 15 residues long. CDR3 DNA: TGTGCCAGCAGCTTACGCGGGAAAGGAGGAGAGACCCAGTACTTC. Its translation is CASSLRGKGGETQYF.